The clone carrying this TCR beta chain was recorded at least ten times. CDR3 length: 14 residues. V lost 4 bases, J lost 4 bases, and 4 bases stayed unmatched. Researchers defined stable Graves' hyperthyroidism as no ophthalmopathy progression within 18 months. Hyperthyroidism had been newly diagnosed in patients aged 18 to 65, and its duration was under 2 months. This sample is part of a study of T cells in Graves' hyperthyroidism and ophthalmopathy. Amplified TCR beta CDR3 regions came from RNA transcripts. Using the HTBI primer set, a first-round RT-PCR was run on the TCR CDR3. Each CDR3 protein gets one entry after TCRdb re-called the multiplex PCR reads with MiXCR. The table has around 690,000 distinct CDR3 sequences, 17% seen once.

The sample comprised blood. The V and J genes are TRBV12-3 or TRBV12-4 and TRBJ2-7, with 10 positions matching TRBD2. The sequence came from a man aged 50 or older with Graves' hyperthyroidism. The CDR3 DNA reads TGTGCCAGCAGTTCTAGCGGGAGTGGGTACGAGCAGTACTTC. It translates to CASSSSGSGYEQYF.